This T cell receptor beta chain appears in the sequencing data of a study of long-term antiretroviral therapy in people with HIV. As for the study in general: In the earliest collections, sampling predates the 2015 immediate-ART recommendation by about a decade.

Running of the v3.0 immunoSEQ assay took place at survey level. Sequencing of each sample targeted about 35,000-50,000 T-cell genomes. TCRdb keeps only in-frame clones here, not all; method: immunoSEQ multiplex PCR. The sample lists about 30,000 clones, approximately 95% occurring once. Study-wide findings and caveats: At every time point, clones expanded before ART dominated the repertoire. Repertoires in HIV (unlike those of controls) had narrower CDR3 length ranges.

To note about this clone: The target antigen is unknown.

The germline gives CDR1 SQVTM, CDR2 ANQGSEA. Trimming cost V 4 bases and J 6 bases, with 14 bases left between them. The CDR3 is made up of 13 amino acids. The sample was unsorted PBMCs, taken 5.3 years after starting antiretroviral therapy. The receptor comes from a young man with HIV. The chain links TRBV29-1 to TRBJ2-3; a possible D gene is TRBD1 (5 bases). CDR3 residues: CSVGGQAGDTQYF. The CDR3, as DNA: TGCAGCGTTGGGGGCCAGGCTGGCGATACGCAGTATTTT.